Presented here are 7 T cell receptor beta chains from one specimen sequenced in a study of PD-L1 blockade in urothelial cancer. Libraries were prepared by immunoSEQ multiplex PCR; TCRdb keeps only in-frame clonotypes and omits some of them. The sample shows around 100,000 clones, approximately 90% of them seen only once. The time point denotes: peripheral blood 6 weeks after treatment start. This sample comprised PBMCs, obtained around atezolizumab (anti-PD-L1) treatment. These TCRs come from a man aged 60 to 75 with urothelial cancer.

The table lists this clone with a count of one. The chain uses TRBV4-1 and TRBJ2-7; 10 positions agree with TRBD2. This CDR3 has 15 amino acids. The V gene end was trimmed by 1 base and the J gene end by 4 bases; junction bases not matched to a gene: 4. The V gene's germline CDR1 is MGHRA and CDR2 YSYEKL. In nucleotides, the CDR3 is TGCGCCAGCAGCCAAGGGGTAGCGGGAGGTTACGAGCAGTACTTC. Translation: CASSQGVAGGYEQYF.

This rearrangement joins TRBV28 to TRBJ2-7, with TRBD2 identical over 11 bases. With 3 bases clipped from V and 7 bases from J, the junction kept 8 bases outside the gene matches. Germline V lookup: CDR1 MDHEN, CDR2 SYDVKM. CDR3 length equals 15 residues. The CDR3 sequence: CASSLASSGRREQYF. The CDR3 DNA follows: TGTGCCAGCAGTTTGGCCTCTAGCGGGAGGAGGGAGCAGTACTTC.

This rearrangement joins TRBV5-8 to TRBJ2-7; 11 positions match TRBD1. The CDR3 sequence is 14 residues long. The junction had 2 bases not matched to a gene; V was cut back by 4 bases and J by 2 bases. CDR1 SGHTS and CDR2 YDEGEE come from the germline V gene. CDR3 region: CASSPGQGAYEQYF. The CDR3 DNA reads as TGTGCCAGCAGCCCGGGACAGGGGGCCTACGAGCAGTACTTC. The full variable domain, in which reference TRBV5-8 and TRBJ2-7 provide the parts outside the CDR3, is EAGVTQSPTHLIKTRGQQATLRCSPISGHTSVYWYQQALGLGLQFLLWYDEGEERNRGNFPPRFSGRQFPNYSSELNVNALELEDSALYLCASSPGQGAYEQYFGPGTRLTVT.

The V gene is TRBV18, the J gene TRBJ2-4, with 7 bases that match TRBD2. The trim removed 4 bases at V and 6 bases at J, leaving 12 bases unmatched. Germline V gene sequence: CDR1 KGHSH, CDR2 LQKENI. This CDR3 is built from 16 residues. The CDR3 sequence is CASSRFERGGGNIQYF. CDR3 coding DNA: TGTGCCAGCTCACGATTTGAGCGGGGAGGTGGAAACATTCAGTACTTC.

The chain links TRBV4-2 to TRBJ1-1, with D perhaps matching TRBD1 (5 bases). The CDR3 sequence is 16 residues long. The germline CDR1 and CDR2 sequences are LGHNA and YNFKEQ. V lost 0 bases and J 1 base, leaving 12 bases between the germline ends. CDR3 in amino acids: CASSQESGRANTEAFF. The CDR3 bases are TGTGCCAGCAGCCAAGAGTCAGGGAGGGCGAACACTGAAGCTTTCTTT.

This chain connects TRBV4-3 to TRBJ2-3; 11 bases line up with TRBD2. The germline gives CDR1 LGHNA, CDR2 YSLEER. Trimming at V came to 4 bases and at J to 5 bases, leaving 8 bases not matched to a gene. The CDR3 is made up of 16 amino acids. CDR3 in DNA: TGCGCCAGCAGCCGGAGACTAGCGGGGTCAGAAGATACGCAGTATTTT. Amino acids: CASSRRLAGSEDTQYF.

This chain connects TRBV6-5 to TRBJ1-6; no clear D gene. Germline loops: CDR1 MNHEY, CDR2 SVGAGI. The CDR3 loop spans 13 amino acids. Deletions cut 6 bases from V and 12 bases from J, with 15 bases between. CDR3 in DNA: TGTGCCAGCAGGCCAAGATCTGGGAGACCCCTCCACTTT. This sequence encodes CASRPRSGRPLHF.